These 20 T cell receptor beta chains came from one sample sequenced in a study of blood T cell repertoires in COVID-19. The table came from immunoSEQ multiplex PCR; TCRdb's copy has only in-frame clones and leaves some out. Here the sample spans about 100,000 clones, roughly nine tenths being singletons. Sequenced input: peripheral blood. These receptors came from a human donor in a cohort sampled during active COVID-19.

CDR3 sequence: CASSHPREEGRGNYGYTF. The CDR3 nucleotides are TGCGCCAGCAGCCATCCGAGGGAGGAGGGGCGAGGTAACTATGGCTACACCTTC. This rearrangement joins TRBV4-1 to TRBJ1-2, with D tentatively TRBD1 (5 bases). Germline V CDR1 and CDR2: MGHRA, YSYEKL. CDR3 length equals 18 residues. V lost 3 bases, J lost 1 base, and 21 bases lay in between.

The chain is built from TRBV18 and TRBJ2-7, with D unclear. The V gene's germline CDR1 is KGHSH and CDR2 LQKENI. V was trimmed by 3 bases and J by 6 bases, leaving 18 bases between them. The CDR3 sequence is 15 residues long. Written as DNA, the CDR3 is TGTGCCAGCTCACCCGACTCCCCCCGGATTGTCGAGCAGTACTTC. Residues: CASSPDSPRIVEQYF. Looking up the rest from reference TRBV18 and TRBJ2-7 gives the full variable domain: NAGVMQNPRHLVRRRGQEARLRCSPMKGHSHVYWYRQLPEEGLKFMVYLQKENIIDESGMPKERFSAEFPKEGPSILRIQQVVRGDSAAYFCASSPDSPRIVEQYFGPGTRLTVT.

This clone was counted only a few times. This rearrangement joins TRBV4-2 to TRBJ2-5, with 14 bases matching TRBD2. CDR3 length: 16 amino acids. J lost 4 bases, V lost 4 bases, and 5 bases had no gene match. Germline assignment: CDR1 LGHNA and CDR2 YNFKEQ. CDR3 protein: CASSPGLAGAIETQYF. CDR3 DNA: TGTGCCAGCAGCCCGGGACTAGCGGGAGCAATAGAGACCCAGTACTTC.

The chain is built from TRBV7-9 and TRBJ2-2; TRBD2 might be the D (6 bases). The CDR3 has 13 residues. V lost 5 bases, J lost 5 bases, and 9 bases lay in between. The V gene's germline CDR1 is SEHNR and CDR2 FQNEAQ (reference sequence). The CDR3 DNA reads as TGTGCCAGCAGCCAGGGAGGAACCGGGGAGCTGTTTTTT. Its translation is CASSQGGTGELFF.

V and J are TRBV19 and TRBJ1-5; no clear D. The CDR3 is made up of 14 amino acids. Germline V gene data show CDR1 as LNHDA and CDR2 as SQIVND (reference sequence). The ends were cut back, 5 bases at V and 2 bases at J, with 10 bases in the middle. CDR3 amino acids: CASSLVHGNQPQHF. The CDR3 nucleotides are TGTGCCAGTAGTCTTGTACACGGCAATCAGCCCCAGCATTTT.

This chain joins TRBV18 and TRBJ2-5, with TRBD2 identical over 7 bases. CDR3 size: 15 residues. CDR1 is KGHSH, CDR2 LQKENI, per germline. J was trimmed by 1 base and V by 1 base; bases with no gene match: 3. The CDR3: CASSPRAGAQETQYF. The CDR3 DNA reads as TGTGCCAGCTCACCACGCGCGGGAGCCCAAGAGACCCAGTACTTC.

The chain's CDR3 is CASSQVAGSSYEQYF. The CDR3 region has the DNA TGTGCCAGCAGCCAAGTGGCCGGGAGTTCCTACGAGCAGTACTTC. The genes are TRBV3-1 (or the pseudogene TRBV3-2) and TRBJ2-7; a weak D match, TRBD2 (6 bases). The V end was cut by 1 base, the J end by 1 base, with 11 bases between. The CDR3 runs to 15 residues. Per germline, CDR1 LGHDT and CDR2 YNNKEL (reference sequence).

This clone has only one observation. The genes are TRBV5-4 and TRBJ2-1; 10 bases fit TRBD2. With 3 bases clipped from V and 5 bases from J, the junction kept 14 bases outside the gene matches. The CDR3 totals 18 residues. Germline V gives CDR1 SGHNT, CDR2 YYREEE (reference sequence). The CDR3 reads CASSSLGGASGRDNEQFF. The CDR3 region has the DNA TGTGCCAGCAGCTCCCTTGGGGGGGCTAGCGGGAGAGACAATGAGCAGTTCTTC.

The chain couples TRBV18 to TRBJ1-4, with 7 bases matching TRBD1. J was trimmed by 2 bases and V by 7 bases; bases with no gene match: 7. The CDR3 loop spans 15 amino acids. The germline V gene encodes CDR1 KGHSH and CDR2 LQKENI. CDR3 coding DNA: TGTGCCAGCTGCCAGGACAGGCAGACTAATGAAAAACTGTTTTTT. It codes for CASCQDRQTNEKLFF.

The chain combines TRBV4-3 with TRBJ2-1; D perhaps matches TRBD2 (6 bases). Germline V gene sequence: CDR1 LGHNA, CDR2 YSLEER. V was trimmed by 0 bases and J by 10 bases, leaving 16 bases between them. The CDR3 spans 15 residues. CDR3 DNA sequence: TGCGCCAGCAGCCAAGAGGGGGGACCAGCGCGGGAGCAGTTCTTC. Translated, it gives CASSQEGGPAREQFF.

CDR3: CASSGAGSGTVTQYF. DNA for the CDR3: TGTGCCAGCAGCGGGGCCGGATCTGGTACCGTGACCCAGTACTTC. This chain links TRBV9 with TRBJ2-5; D uncertain. The V gene lost 3 bases and the J gene lost 7 bases, with 19 bases spanning the gap. The CDR3 extends over 15 amino acids. Per the germline V gene, CDR1 is SGDLS and CDR2 is YYNGEE.

This chain uses TRBV5-1 with TRBJ2-3; 8 bases are shared with TRBD1. V dropped 7 bases and J dropped 0; count of bases not matched to a gene: 10. The CDR3 spans 16 residues. From germline, CDR1 is SGHRS and CDR2 YFSETQ. CDR3 DNA sequence: TGCGCCAGCTCCCGGGGGACAGGCGTGAGCACAGATACGCAGTATTTT. This encodes CASSRGTGVSTDTQYF.

The chain combines TRBV4-3 with TRBJ2-1; 10 bases match TRBD2. The CDR3 is 15 residues long. Germline V gives CDR1 LGHNA, CDR2 YSLEER. Germline trimming cut 0 bases from V and 9 bases from J; bases unmatched to any gene: 5. The CDR3, as DNA: TGCGCCAGCAGCCAAGAAAGCGGGAGGGCGAGTGAGCAGTTCTTC. Translating it yields CASSQESGRASEQFF.

The J gene is TRBJ2-6, the V gene TRBV15, with TRBD2 as a possible D gene (5 bases). The CDR3 extends over 16 amino acids. CDR1 is LNHNV, CDR2 YYDKDF, per germline (reference sequence). Trimming took off 8 bases at V and 1 base at J, with 15 bases between the two ends. CDR3 DNA: TGTGCCACCTCCGGGGAGAAGGCGTCTGGGGCCAACGTCCTGACTTTC. This sequence encodes CATSGEKASGANVLTF. Full variable domain (remainder filled in from reference TRBV15 and TRBJ2-6): DAMVIQNPRYQVTQFGKPVTLSCSQTLNHNVMYWYQQKSSQAPKLLFHYYDKDFNNEADTPDNFQSRRPNTSFCFLDIRSPGLGDTAMYLCATSGEKASGANVLTFGAGSRLTVL.

A single count supports this clone. The chain employs TRBV5-1 and TRBJ2-7, with a possible D match to TRBD2 (5 bases). This CDR3 has 13 residues. Deletions cut 1 base from V and 4 bases from J, with 9 bases between. Germline V gene lookup returns CDR1 SGHRS and CDR2 YFSETQ. The CDR3 spells CASSLTSGYEQYF. CDR3 nucleotide sequence: TGCGCCAGCAGCTTGACTTCGGGATACGAGCAGTACTTC.

The chain has TRBV4-3 and TRBJ1-2; D unresolved. Trimming stripped 1 base from V and 4 bases from J, with 10 bases between. Germline lookup yields CDR1 LGHNA and CDR2 YSLEER. The CDR3 is 14 amino acids. The chain's CDR3 is CASSQVTAGYGYTF. CDR3 coding DNA: TGCGCCAGCAGCCAAGTCACGGCGGGCTATGGCTACACCTTC.

The chain couples TRBV28 to TRBJ2-7; 7 bases fit TRBD1. V shed 6 bases and J 4 bases; nucleotides not matched to a gene: 9. Germline V gene data show CDR1 as MDHEN and CDR2 as SYDVKM. The CDR3 runs to 14 residues. The CDR3 sequence: CASSLRQGTYEQYF. CDR3 coding DNA: TGTGCCAGCAGCCTACGACAGGGTACTTACGAGCAGTACTTC.

The rearrangement joins TRBV9 to TRBJ2-7; 8 nucleotides match TRBD1. CDR3 length: 14 residues. Germline trimming cut 4 bases from V and 5 bases from J; bases unmatched to any gene: 8. Germline assignment: CDR1 SGDLS and CDR2 YYNGEE. CDR3 nucleotide sequence: TGTGCCAGCAGCCCCTGGGACAGGCTCGACGAGCAGTACTTC. It codes for CASSPWDRLDEQYF.

The V and J genes are TRBV27 and TRBJ1-6; D gene unclear. The germline V gene encodes CDR1 MNHEY and CDR2 SMNVEV (reference sequence). V shed 6 bases and J shed 10 bases, with 10 bases lying between them. The CDR3 covers 12 residues. For the CDR3, the DNA is TGTGCCAGCAGCCAACAGAGATCACCCCTCCACTTT. Its translation is CASSQQRSPLHF.

With regard to this clone: Other DNA sequences in the sample encode the same CDR3. The genes are TRBV13 and TRBJ2-5, with TRBD2 matching over 11 bases. CDR3 length equals 13 residues. With V trimmed by 7 bases and J by 4 bases, 2 bases remained unmatched. CDR1 is PRHDT, CDR2 FYEKMQ, per germline (reference sequence). CDR3 in DNA: TGTGCCAGCACTCTAGCGGGAGGAGAGACCCAGTACTTC. It encodes CASTLAGGETQYF.